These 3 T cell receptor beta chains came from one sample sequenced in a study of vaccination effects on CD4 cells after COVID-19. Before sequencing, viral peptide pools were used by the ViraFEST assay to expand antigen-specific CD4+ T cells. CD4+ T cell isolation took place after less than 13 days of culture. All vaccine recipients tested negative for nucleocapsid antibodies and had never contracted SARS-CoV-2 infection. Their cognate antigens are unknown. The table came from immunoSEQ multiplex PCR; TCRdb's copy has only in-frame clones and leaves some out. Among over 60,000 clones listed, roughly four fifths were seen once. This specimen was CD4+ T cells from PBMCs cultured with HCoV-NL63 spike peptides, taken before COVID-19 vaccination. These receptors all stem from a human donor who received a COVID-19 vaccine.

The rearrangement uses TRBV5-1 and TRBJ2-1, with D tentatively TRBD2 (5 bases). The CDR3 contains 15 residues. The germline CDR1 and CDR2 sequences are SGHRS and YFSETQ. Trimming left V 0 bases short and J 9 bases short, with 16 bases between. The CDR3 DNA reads TGCGCCAGCAGCTTGGTGGAGGCTCCGACGGGTGAGCAGTTCTTC. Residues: CASSLVEAPTGEQFF. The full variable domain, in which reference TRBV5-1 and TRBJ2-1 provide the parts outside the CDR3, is KAGVTQTPRYLIKTRGQQVTLSCSPISGHRSVSWYQQTPGQGLQFLFEYFSETQRNKGNFPGRFSGRQFSNSRSEMNVSTLELGDSALYLCASSLVEAPTGEQFFGPGTRLTVL.

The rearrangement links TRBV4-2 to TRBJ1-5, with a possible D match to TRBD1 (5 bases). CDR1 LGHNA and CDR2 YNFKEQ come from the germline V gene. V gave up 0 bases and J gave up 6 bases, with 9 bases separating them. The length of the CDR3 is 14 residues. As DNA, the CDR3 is TGTGCCAGCAGCCAAGATGGGGCCGGTCAGCCCCAGCATTTT. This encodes CASSQDGAGQPQHF.

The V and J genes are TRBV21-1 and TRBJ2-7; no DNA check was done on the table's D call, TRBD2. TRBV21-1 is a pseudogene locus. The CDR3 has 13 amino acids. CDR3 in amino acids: CASSQGGAYEQYV. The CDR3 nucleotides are TGTGCCAGCAGCCAAGGGGGGGCCTACGAGCAGTACGTC.